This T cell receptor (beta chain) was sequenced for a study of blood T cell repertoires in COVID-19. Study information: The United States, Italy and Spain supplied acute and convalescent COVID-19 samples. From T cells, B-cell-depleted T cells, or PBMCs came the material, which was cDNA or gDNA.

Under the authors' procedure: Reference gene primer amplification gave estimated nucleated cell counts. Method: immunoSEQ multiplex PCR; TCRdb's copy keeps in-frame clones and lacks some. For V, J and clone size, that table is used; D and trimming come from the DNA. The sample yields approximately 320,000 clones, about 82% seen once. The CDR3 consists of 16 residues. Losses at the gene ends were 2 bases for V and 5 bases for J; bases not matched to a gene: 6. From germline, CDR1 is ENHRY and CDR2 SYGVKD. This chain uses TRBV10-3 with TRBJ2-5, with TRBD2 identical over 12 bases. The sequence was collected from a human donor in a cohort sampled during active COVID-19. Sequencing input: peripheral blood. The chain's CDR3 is CAISETSGGYWETQYF. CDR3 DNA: TGTGCCATCAGTGAGACTAGCGGGGGGTATTGGGAGACCCAGTACTTC.